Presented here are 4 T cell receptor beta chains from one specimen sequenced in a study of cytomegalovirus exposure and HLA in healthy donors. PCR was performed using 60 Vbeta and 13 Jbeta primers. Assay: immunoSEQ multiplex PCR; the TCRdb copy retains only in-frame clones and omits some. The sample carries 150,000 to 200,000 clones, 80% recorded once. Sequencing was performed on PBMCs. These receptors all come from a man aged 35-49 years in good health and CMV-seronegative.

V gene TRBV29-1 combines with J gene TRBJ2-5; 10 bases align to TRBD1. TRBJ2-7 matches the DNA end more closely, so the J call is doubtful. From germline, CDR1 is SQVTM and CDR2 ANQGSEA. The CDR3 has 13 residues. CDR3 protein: CSVGGQGRYEQYF. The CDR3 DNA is TGCAGCGTAGGGGGACAGGGGCGATACGAGCAGTACTTC.

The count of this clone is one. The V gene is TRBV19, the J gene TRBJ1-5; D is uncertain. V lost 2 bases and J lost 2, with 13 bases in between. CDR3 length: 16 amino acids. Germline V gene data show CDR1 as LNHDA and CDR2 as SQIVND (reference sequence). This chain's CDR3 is CASSIYSLEGNQPQHF. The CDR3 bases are TGTGCCAGTAGTATATATAGCCTCGAGGGCAATCAGCCCCAGCATTTT.

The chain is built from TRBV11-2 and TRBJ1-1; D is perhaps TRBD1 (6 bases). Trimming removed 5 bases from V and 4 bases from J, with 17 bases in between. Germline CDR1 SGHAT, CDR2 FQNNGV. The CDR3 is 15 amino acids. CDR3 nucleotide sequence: TGTGCCAGCAGCCCACAAGGGGCAGGGGTCACTGAAGCTTTCTTT. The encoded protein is CASSPQGAGVTEAFF. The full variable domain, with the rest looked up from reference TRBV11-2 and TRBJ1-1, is EAGVAQSPRYKIIEKRQSVAFWCNPISGHATLYWYQQILGQGPKLLIQFQNNGVVDDSQLPKDRFSAERLKGVDSTLKIQPAKLEDSAVYLCASSPQGAGVTEAFFGQGTRLTVV.

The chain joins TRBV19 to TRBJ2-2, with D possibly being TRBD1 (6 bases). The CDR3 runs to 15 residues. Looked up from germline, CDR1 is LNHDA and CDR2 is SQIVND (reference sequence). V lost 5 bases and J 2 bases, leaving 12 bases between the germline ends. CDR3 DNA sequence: TGTGCCAGTAGTCGGGGCAGGGGTAACACCGGGGAGCTGTTTTTT. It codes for CASSRGRGNTGELFF.